This T cell receptor (beta chain) stems from a study of early T cells in non-severe SARS-CoV-2 infection. Study details: Unpaired chains resulted from sequencing bulk RNA of unsorted whole blood. Whole-study results and caveats: Reliance on VDJdb matching favored anti-spike CD8 responses; private and CD4 specificities were missed.

Ten or more counts support this clonotype. Its antigen is unknown. Each cDNA molecule carried a unique molecular identifier. TCRdb reprocessed the 5' RACE reads via MiXCR and lists one record per CDR3 protein. The sample consists of some 55,000 distinct CDR3 sequences, 10% to 15% of them appearing once. Germline CDR1 MGHRA, CDR2 YSYEKL. The CDR3 loop spans 16 amino acids. Trimming removed 3 bases at V and 2 bases at J, with 17 bases between. Sequencing input: whole blood. This sequence was found in an adult who was a healthcare worker with PCR-confirmed SARS-CoV-2 infection or an uninfected control (not recorded which). The rearrangement links TRBV4-1 to TRBJ2-7, with TRBD2 as a possible D gene (6 bases). CDR3 amino acids: CASSQQTGLNAYEQYF. The CDR3 nucleotides read TGCGCCAGCAGCCAGCAAACGGGACTTAACGCCTACGAGCAGTACTTC.